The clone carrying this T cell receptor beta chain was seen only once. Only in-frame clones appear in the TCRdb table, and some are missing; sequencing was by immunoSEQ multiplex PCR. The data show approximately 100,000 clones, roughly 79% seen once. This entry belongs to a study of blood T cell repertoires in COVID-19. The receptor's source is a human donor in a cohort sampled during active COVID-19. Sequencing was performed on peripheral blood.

This CDR3 is CAWSGLAESSYEQYF. The CDR3 DNA reads as TGTGCCTGGAGTGGCCTAGCGGAGAGCTCCTACGAGCAGTACTTC. The chain joins TRBV30 to TRBJ2-7; 7 nucleotides agree with TRBD2. The germline V gene encodes CDR1 GTSNPN and CDR2 SVGIG (reference sequence). With V trimmed by 1 base and J by 0 bases, 6 bases remained unmatched. This CDR3 is built from 15 residues.